These 7 T cell receptor beta chains share one sample of origin, sequenced in a study of blood T cell repertoires in COVID-19. Using immunoSEQ multiplex PCR, the repertoire was profiled, and TCRdb retains in-frame clones only, with some absent. Of 200,000 to 250,000 clones detected, 82% appear once; the ten largest clones hold about 3.6%. The sample comprised peripheral blood. Receptor source: a woman older than 75 with acute or convalescent COVID-19.

In DNA, the CDR3 is TGTGCCAGCAGTTACCACGTGCCAGAGGGCTATGGCTACACCTTC. It codes for CASSYHVPEGYGYTF. V usage is TRBV6-5 and J usage is TRBJ1-2, with D hard to call. Germline CDR1 reads MNHEY; CDR2 reads SVGAGI. This CDR3 contains 15 residues. The V gene lost 2 bases and the J gene lost 4 bases, with 14 bases spanning the gap.

The chain has TRBV19 and TRBJ1-5; D gene ambiguous. V was shortened by 3 bases and J by 2 bases, with 11 bases between the two germline ends. The CDR3 has 15 amino acids. The germline CDR1 and CDR2 sequences are LNHDA and SQIVND (reference sequence). CDR3 nucleotide sequence: TGTGCCAGTAGTATGGGGAGCGCGGGCAATCAGCCCCAGCATTTT. Its translation is CASSMGSAGNQPQHF.

Notes on this clone: The DNA is omitted, as the CDR3 cannot be located on it reliably, and the CDR3 follows TCRdb's listing. This sequence joins TRBV7-8 and TRBJ2-7; TRBD1 was called by the table and not checked on the DNA. The CDR3 region is 15 residues in length, termini included. Germline CDR1 is SGHVS and CDR2 is FQNEAQ. CDR3 sequence: CASSFGPGQAYEQYF.

This clone was seen more than once but under ten times. The chain combines TRBV6-5 with TRBJ1-3; the D gene is possibly TRBD1 (5 bases). V gave up 7 bases and J gave up 5 bases, with 15 bases separating them. This CDR3 is built from 14 residues. CDR1 MNHEY and CDR2 SVGAGI come from the germline V gene. CDR3 sequence (DNA): TGTGCCAGCACCGTCGGGGGACTTAGAAACACCATATATTTT. It specifies CASTVGGLRNTIYF.

The CDR3 spells CASRSTDWYSNQPQHF. The CDR3 DNA follows: TGTGCCAGCAGGTCTACGGACTGGTATAGCAATCAGCCCCAGCATTTT. The chain carries TRBV28 and TRBJ1-5; D call uncertain. Trimming took 6 bases from V and 0 from J, leaving 15 bases between them. Per germline, CDR1 MDHEN and CDR2 SYDVKM. CDR3 length: 16 residues.

The rearrangement joins TRBV6-1 to TRBJ1-6; 7 positions match TRBD1. Germline CDR1 reads MNHNS; CDR2 reads SASEGT. Trimming removed 5 bases from V and 0 bases from J; junction bases left unmatched: 4. This CDR3 region has 16 residues. The DNA for the CDR3 is TGTGCCAGCAGTAAAGACAGGGTCTCCTATAATTCACCCCTCCACTTT. Protein sequence: CASSKDRVSYNSPLHF.

The chain couples TRBV5-1 to TRBJ2-3, with a weak D call TRBD1 (5 bases). V lost 4 bases and J 2 bases, leaving 14 bases between the germline ends. The CDR3 contains 15 residues. CDR1 is SGHRS, CDR2 YFSETQ, per germline. The CDR3: CASSQDTELTDTQYF. DNA for the CDR3: TGCGCCAGCAGCCAGGACACGGAACTCACAGATACGCAGTATTTT.